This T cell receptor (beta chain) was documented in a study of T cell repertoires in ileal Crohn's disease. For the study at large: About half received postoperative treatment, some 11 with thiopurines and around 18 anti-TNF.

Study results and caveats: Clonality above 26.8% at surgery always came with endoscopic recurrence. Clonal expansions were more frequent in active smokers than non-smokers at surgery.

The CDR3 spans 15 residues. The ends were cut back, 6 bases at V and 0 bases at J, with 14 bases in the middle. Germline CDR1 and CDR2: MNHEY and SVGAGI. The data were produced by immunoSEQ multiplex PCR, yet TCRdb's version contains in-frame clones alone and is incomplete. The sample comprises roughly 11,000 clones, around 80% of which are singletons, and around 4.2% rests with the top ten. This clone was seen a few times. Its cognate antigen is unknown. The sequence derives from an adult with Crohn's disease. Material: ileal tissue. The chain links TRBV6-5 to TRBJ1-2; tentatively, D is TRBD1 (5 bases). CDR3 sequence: CASRRTGVSNYGYTF. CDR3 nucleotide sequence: TGTGCCAGCAGGCGTACAGGAGTTTCTAACTATGGCTACACCTTC.